These T cell receptor beta chains were read from a single sample in a study of OX40 agonist ivuxolimab in advanced cancers. Method: immunoSEQ multiplex PCR; TCRdb's copy keeps in-frame clones and lacks some. This repertoire shows 63,000 or so clones, 70% to 90% found once; its top ten account for about 2.1%. This sample comprised CD4+ or CD8+ T cells sorted from blood, obtained in a trial of the OX40 agonist ivuxolimab. The receptors were gathered from an adult with an advanced solid tumor such as melanoma, head and neck, liver or kidney cancer. Each CDR3 is given with its conserved first and last residue. Each record gives: clone size, V gene, J gene, D gene, CDR3 length, CDR3 DNA, CDR3 protein. The D gene is left open where the match is weak. Not all rows give a size; the values are once, few, many and, for expanded clones, a class.

.,TRBV21-1,TRBJ2-4,.,19,TGTGCCAGCAGCAACAAGGAAAGGACTACCGTACTAGCCAAAAACATTCAGTACTTC,CASSNKERTTVLAKNIQYF
.,TRBV28,TRBJ2-7,TRBD1,13,TGTGCCAGTACAGGGGATTCCCTCTACGAGCAGTACTTC,CASTGDSLYEQYF
.,TRBV5-4,TRBJ2-5,.,14,TGTGCCAGCAGCTCCAAGGACCAGAGGAGGACCCAGTACTTC,CASSSKDQRRTQYF
.,TRBV5-6,TRBJ2-1,.,12,TGTGCCAGCAGCTTTTCTCCCAATGAGCAGTTCTTC,CASSFSPNEQFF
.,TRBV30,TRBJ2-3,TRBD2,15,TGTGCCTGGAAAACCGGGACTAGCGGGCGGGATACGCAGTATTTT,CAWKTGTSGRDTQYF
.,TRBV29-1,TRBJ2-3,.,13,TGCAGCGTTTCCGGGCCCGTAACAGATACGCAGTATTTT,CSVSGPVTDTQYF
.,TRBV6-5,TRBJ1-1,.,13,TGTGCCAGCAGTCAGATTAGAATAAGTGAAGCTTTCTTT,CASSQIRISEAFF
.,TRBV5-1,TRBJ2-2,TRBD1,15,TGCGCCAGCAGCTTAACAGGGGGGAGCACCGGGGAGCTGTTTTTT,CASSLTGGSTGELFF
.,TRBV7-8,TRBJ1-2,.,13,TGTGCCAGCAGCGAAGGACAGAACTATGGCTACACCTTC,CASSEGQNYGYTF
few,TRBV9,TRBJ2-1,.,12,TGTGCCAGCAGCGCAAGCCTCAATGAGCAGTTCTTC,CASSASLNEQFF
.,TRBV4-2,TRBJ2-7,.,18,TGTGCCAGCAGCCAAGTCAGTGGGGCCGGGCGGGGCTCGGGAGAGCAGTACTTC,CASSQVSGAGRGSGEQYF
.,TRBV5-6,TRBJ1-2,TRBD1,14,TGTGCCAGCAGCTTCCCAGGGGGGGACTATGGCTACACCTTC,CASSFPGGDYGYTF
.,TRBV6-1,TRBJ1-3,.,14,TGTGCCAGCAGGTCCGGGACCTGGGGAAACACCATATATTTT,CASRSGTWGNTIYF
.,TRBV11-3,TRBJ2-1,.,15,TGTGCCAGCAGCTTAGATCCTACAGGGCGGAATGAGCAGTTCTTC,CASSLDPTGRNEQFF
few,TRBV5-5,TRBJ2-1,TRBD1,15,TGTGCCAGCAGGCCAGGGGGCTCCTCCTACAATGAGCAGTTCTTC,CASRPGGSSYNEQFF
.,TRBV28,TRBJ1-4,TRBD1,16,TGTGCCAGCAGTCCTAGCAGACAGGGTGCAAATGAAAAACTGTTTTTT,CASSPSRQGANEKLFF
.,TRBV28,TRBJ2-1,TRBD2,19,TGTGCCAGCAGTCAAGGACTAGCGGGAGGATTATTAAGGTACAATGAGCAGTTCTTC,CASSQGLAGGLLRYNEQFF
.,TRBV7-9,TRBJ2-5,TRBD1,15,TGTGCCAGCAGCTTAGCGACAGGGATAAAAGAGACCCAGTACTTC,CASSLATGIKETQYF
.,TRBV4-2,TRBJ1-3,TRBD1,15,TGTGCCAGCAGCCAGATGGACAGGAGTGGAAACACCATATATTTT,CASSQMDRSGNTIYF
.,TRBV6-5,TRBJ2-4,.,14,TGTGCCAGCAGTTACCCAGGAGCCAAAAACATTCAGTACTTC,CASSYPGAKNIQYF
few,TRBV28,TRBJ2-7,TRBD1,13,TGTGCCAGCAGTGGGACAGGGGCGGATGAGCAGTACTTC,CASSGTGADEQYF
.,TRBV6-9,TRBJ1-3,.,10,TGTGCCATCCCCTACCGGGACCCTCTCTTT,CAIPYRDPLF
.,TRBV5-1,TRBJ2-1,.,15,TGCGCCAGCAGCTCGGGACCAAGCTCCTACAATGAGCAGTTCTTC,CASSSGPSSYNEQFF
.,TRBV19,TRBJ2-5,TRBD2,14,TGTGCCAGTACCCGGAGCGGGATTCAAGAGACCCAGTACTTC,CASTRSGIQETQYF
once,TRBV27,TRBJ1-1,.,17,TGTGCCAGCAGTACCGACACCCGAGGGAATATGAACACTGAAGCTTTCTTT,CASSTDTRGNMNTEAFF
.,TRBV19,TRBJ1-1,TRBD1,14,TGTGCCAGTAGGCCGAGGGGACAGCGCACTGAAGCTTTCTTT,CASRPRGQRTEAFF
.,TRBV29-1,TRBJ1-1,.,13,TGCAGCGTTGACACCTACATGAACACTGAAGCTTTCTTT,CSVDTYMNTEAFF
.,TRBV7-2,TRBJ2-1,TRBD2,16,TGTGCCAGCAGCCCTACCGGGACTAGCCCCTACAATGAGCAGTTCTTC,CASSPTGTSPYNEQFF
.,TRBV2,TRBJ2-1,TRBD1,13,TGTGCCAGCAGGGACAGGGGTGGGGATGAGCAGTTCTTC,CASRDRGGDEQFF
.,TRBV6-1,TRBJ2-7,TRBD2,15,TGTGCCAGCAGTCTCGGGACTAGCGGGCTCGACGAGCAGTACTTC,CASSLGTSGLDEQYF
.,TRBV18,TRBJ1-5,.,15,TGTGCCAGCTCACCGAGAGATTCGGAAGGTCAGCCCCAGCATTTT,CASSPRDSEGQPQHF
.,TRBV5-4,TRBJ2-7,TRBD2,15,TGTGCCAGCAGCTTGGGGACTAGCGGGATGTACGAGCAGTACTTC,CASSLGTSGMYEQYF
.,TRBV18,TRBJ2-7,.,14,TGTGCCAGCTCACGGGCAGGGGTAAAGGACGAGCAGTACTTC,CASSRAGVKDEQYF
.,TRBV5-8,TRBJ2-3,.,13,TGTGCCAGCAGCGCCCGGCCCACAGATACGCAGTATTTT,CASSARPTDTQYF
.,TRBV5-4,TRBJ2-7,TRBD1,16,TGTGCCAGCAGCACGCCGACAGGGCAAAGAGACCACGAGCAGTACTTC,CASSTPTGQRDHEQYF
.,TRBV6-8,TRBJ1-1,.,14,TGTGCCAGCCTTCTACGGGGAGGGAACACTGAAGCTTTCTTT,CASLLRGGNTEAFF
.,TRBV30,TRBJ1-1,.,12,TGTGCCTGGAGTGGGGGGCGGGCTGAAGCTTTCTTT,CAWSGGRAEAFF
.,TRBV6-5,TRBJ1-2,.,13,TGTGCCAGCAGTTACTCTCGGGATTCGGGCTACACCTTC,CASSYSRDSGYTF
.,TRBV23-1,TRBJ2-4,.,14,TGCGCCAGCAGTCAAGCTGGAGCCGAAAACATTCAGTACTTC,CASSQAGAENIQYF
.,TRBV2,TRBJ1-2,.,13,TGTGCCAGCAGTGGTCGGGGGGCGCGCGGCTACACCTTC,CASSGRGARGYTF
.,TRBV13,TRBJ2-5,TRBD1,15,TGTGCCAGCAGCTCGCCTGGACAGGTCAGGGGGACCCAGTACTTC,CASSSPGQVRGTQYF
.,TRBV2,TRBJ2-5,TRBD2,13,TGTGCCAGCAGAGTAGCGGGGGTTGAGACCCAGTACTTC,CASRVAGVETQYF
.,TRBV5-5,TRBJ2-2,.,14,TGTGCCAGCGCCTCCCCTGCGAACACCGGGGAGCTGTTTTTT,CASASPANTGELFF